The 31 T cell receptor beta chains presented below share a single source sample, sequenced in a study of identical twins. MiXCR, applied by TCRdb to the 5' RACE reads, yields one record per CDR3 protein. The top ten hold roughly 7% of the sample, which has approximately 300,000 distinct CDR3 sequences, 8.5% to 9.5% seen once. The sample also formed part of further work on yellow fever vaccine responses in identical twins.

The sequencing input was CD8+ T cells sorted from blood. The receptors here all came from a woman aged 18-29 years in good health.

This clonotype was seen more than once but under ten times. This CDR3 is CSVPPTGGPDTQYF. CDR3 DNA sequence: TGCAGCGTCCCTCCGACAGGGGGCCCAGATACGCAGTATTTT. The V call is TRBV29-1, the J call TRBJ2-3; 10 bases are a match to TRBD1. The CDR3 covers 14 residues. Germline assignment: CDR1 SQVTM and CDR2 ANQGSEA. V gave up 6 bases and J gave up 4 bases; unmatched junction bases: 7.

This clonotype was detected a few times. V is TRBV18 and J is TRBJ2-3; the D gene could be TRBD1 or TRBD2 (5 bases each). This CDR3 comprises 16 residues. Germline V gene data show CDR1 as KGHSH and CDR2 as LQKENI. Trimming stripped 6 bases from V and 3 bases from J, with 19 bases between. The CDR3 sequence is CASSPPTGTQTDTQYF. CDR3 nucleotide sequence: TGTGCCAGCTCGCCTCCCACCGGGACGCAGACAGATACGCAGTATTTT.

Only a few counts were recorded for this clonotype. The chain uses TRBV7-2 and TRBJ2-1; tentatively, D is TRBD1 or TRBD2 (5 bases each). Germline V CDR1 and CDR2: SGHTA, FQGNSA. V shed 4 bases and J shed 4 bases, with 17 bases lying between them. The CDR3 is made up of 16 amino acids. CDR3 in amino acids: CASSSAEGSPYNEQFF. In DNA, the CDR3 is TGTGCCAGCAGCTCAGCCGAGGGGTCTCCTTACAATGAGCAGTTCTTC.

Of note for this clonotype: It may be a read error: a sequence one base away is much more abundant. This likely comes from a read error, as the CDR3 has no conserved phenylalanine or tryptophan at its end. The chain employs TRBV7-6 and TRBJ2-2; possible D gene TRBD1, 5 bases. Germline CDR1 reads SGHVS; CDR2 reads FNYEAQ. The ends were cut back, 1 base at V and 2 bases at J, with 17 bases in the middle. This CDR3 comprises 18 residues. CDR3 bases: TGTGCCAGCAGCTTAGAATGGTTAGGGCAGGGAAACACCGGGGAGCTGTTTCTT. Translating it yields CASSLEWLGQGNTGELFL.

This clonotype was picked up many times. The rearrangement links TRBV7-9 to TRBJ1-2, with TRBD1 identical over 9 bases. The CDR3 length is 15 residues. CDR1 and CDR2 from the germline V gene are SEHNR and FQNEAQ (reference sequence). V gave up 5 bases and J gave up 0 bases; unmatched junction bases: 4. For the CDR3, the DNA is TGTGCCAGCAGCGCAGGGACAGGGCCTAACTATGGCTACACCTTC. Translation: CASSAGTGPNYGYTF.

The CDR3 reads CASTLGLEAFF. The CDR3 DNA is TGTGCCAGTACCCTTGGGCTTGAAGCTTTCTTT. V and J are TRBV19 and TRBJ1-1, with D unresolved. The V gene's germline CDR1 is LNHDA and CDR2 SQIVND (reference sequence). The CDR3 runs to 11 residues. V lost 7 bases and J lost 7, with 10 bases in between. Drawing the rest from reference TRBV19 and TRBJ1-1, the complete variable domain is DGGITQSPKYLFRKEGQNVTLSCEQNLNHDAMYWYRQDPGQGLRLIYYSQIVNDFQKGDIAEGYSVSREKKESFPLTVTSAQKNPTAFYLCASTLGLEAFFGQGTRLTVV.

A few counts support this clonotype. This chain joins TRBV7-9 and TRBJ2-1; D ambiguous. Deletions cut 4 bases from V and 5 bases from J, with 15 bases between. This CDR3 spans 15 amino acids. Germline assignment: CDR1 SEHNR and CDR2 FQNEAQ (reference sequence). The CDR3 protein is CASSSNAYEDNEQFF. Written as DNA, the CDR3 is TGTGCCAGCAGCTCTAACGCGTACGAAGACAATGAGCAGTTCTTC.

The chain carries TRBV20-1 and TRBJ2-7, with D unresolved. The CDR3 contains 15 residues. V was shortened by 0 bases and J by 3 bases, with 15 bases between the two germline ends. In germline, CDR1 is DFQATT, CDR2 SNEGSKA (reference sequence). CDR3 region: CSAREGGWLLYEQYF. The CDR3 bases are TGCAGTGCTAGAGAGGGTGGCTGGCTCCTCTACGAGCAGTACTTC.

The table lists this clonotype with a few counts. The V gene is TRBV10-2, the J gene TRBJ2-1, with D tentatively TRBD2 (6 bases). V was shortened by 2 bases and J by 5 bases, with 19 bases between the two germline ends. This CDR3 spans 17 amino acids. Germline V gene data show CDR1 as WSHSY and CDR2 as SAAADI. The CDR3 sequence: CASSENRDLALHNEQFF. The CDR3 DNA is TGCGCCAGCAGTGAGAATAGGGACTTGGCCTTACACAATGAGCAGTTCTTC.

Many counts were recorded for this clonotype. The V gene is TRBV4-3, the J gene TRBJ2-7, with D uncertain. The germline V gene has CDR1 LGHNA and CDR2 YSLEER. The V and J ends lost 0 bases and 1 base respectively, with 13 bases between them. This CDR3 spans 16 amino acids. The CDR3 bases are TGCGCCAGCAGCCAAGAGGTAGCCGTGCGTTCCTACGAGCAGTACTTC. Amino acids: CASSQEVAVRSYEQYF.

The rearrangement joins TRBV6-5 to TRBJ2-1; D may be TRBD2 (7 bases). Germline CDR1 reads MNHEY; CDR2 reads SVGAGI. The CDR3 length is 14 residues. Deletions cut 2 bases from V and 5 bases from J, with 10 bases between. The CDR3: CASSYGGANNEQFF. The CDR3 DNA reads TGTGCCAGCAGTTACGGGGGGGCAAACAATGAGCAGTTCTTC.

This clonotype was seen a handful of times. The genes are TRBV29-1 and TRBJ2-1; 8 bases align to TRBD1. This CDR3 region has 14 residues. Per the germline V gene, CDR1 is SQVTM and CDR2 is ANQGSEA. V lost 3 bases to trimming and J lost 5 bases; unmatched junction nucleotides: 6. DNA of the CDR3: TGCAGCGTTGATACAGGGGGGCGCCACAATGAGCAGTTCTTC. Protein sequence: CSVDTGGRHNEQFF.

At least ten counts were recorded for this clonotype. The chain uses TRBV27 and TRBJ1-5, with TRBD1 matching over 9 bases. V was pared by 11 bases and J by 6 bases, with 8 bases of the junction left unmatched. This CDR3 contains 13 residues. Per the germline V gene, CDR1 is MNHEY and CDR2 is SMNVEV (reference sequence). The CDR3 sequence is CASGDRDGQPQHF. The DNA of the CDR3 is TGTGCCTCTGGGGACAGGGACGGTCAGCCCCAGCATTTT.

The CDR3 sequence: CASSLGTSTGNEQFF. In DNA, the CDR3 is TGTGCCAGCAGCTTAGGGACTAGCACAGGCAATGAGCAGTTCTTC. The rearrangement links TRBV7-3 to TRBJ2-1; 9 positions match TRBD2. Germline V lookup: CDR1 SGHTA, CDR2 FQGTGA. The CDR3 consists of 15 residues. The ends lost 2 bases at V and 6 bases at J; junction bases unmatched: 5.

This clonotype was observed a few times. This chain connects TRBV28 to TRBJ2-3; 10 bases match TRBD1. The CDR3 contains 15 residues. Germline V gene data show CDR1 as MDHEN and CDR2 as SYDVKM. The ends lost 4 bases at V and 6 bases at J; junction bases unmatched: 7. This CDR3 is CASSSRQGAMDTQYF. CDR3 bases: TGTGCCAGCAGTTCCCGACAGGGGGCTATGGATACGCAGTATTTT. The whole variable domain, filled in from reference TRBV28 and TRBJ2-3, reads DVKVTQSSRYLVKRTGEKVFLECVQDMDHENMFWYRQDPGLGLRLIYFSYDVKMKEKGDIPEGYSVSREKKERFSLILESASTNQTSMYLCASSSRQGAMDTQYFGPGTRLTVL.

This rearrangement joins TRBV28 to TRBJ2-7; D is unresolved. V lost 3 bases, J lost 2 bases, and 14 bases lay in between. Germline V gene lookup returns CDR1 MDHEN and CDR2 SYDVKM. The length of the CDR3 is 15 residues. The CDR3 coding sequence is TGTGCCAGCAGTTTTTATTCGGGTCTTCCCTACGAGCAGTACTTC. Residues: CASSFYSGLPYEQYF.

This clonotype was seen a handful of times. The chain uses TRBV20-1 and TRBJ2-1, with 9 bases that match TRBD2. CDR3 length: 14 residues. Per germline, CDR1 DFQATT and CDR2 SNEGSKA (reference sequence). With V trimmed by 6 bases and J by 0 bases, 3 bases remained unmatched. The CDR3, as DNA: TGCAGTGCCACGACTAGCGGCTCCTACAATGAGCAGTTCTTC. Residues: CSATTSGSYNEQFF.

This clonotype was seen a handful of times. The chain has TRBV7-6 and TRBJ2-7; D remains ambiguous. Trimming took off 2 bases at V and 3 bases at J, with 8 bases between the two ends. Germline V gene data show CDR1 as SGHVS and CDR2 as FNYEAQ. The CDR3 runs to 13 residues. The CDR3 loop is CASSLTANYEQYF. CDR3 sequence (DNA): TGTGCCAGCAGCTTAACGGCCAACTACGAGCAGTACTTC.

V usage is TRBV4-3 and J usage is TRBJ2-2; weak D call: TRBD2 (6 bases). Trimming pared 1 base from V and 2 bases from J, leaving 20 bases between. Germline V gene data show CDR1 as LGHNA and CDR2 as YSLEER. This CDR3 contains 19 residues. The CDR3, as DNA: TGCGCCAGCAGCCAAGGCGAAGGGCGGCGGGGCGGAAACACCGGGGAGCTGTTTTTT. Translating it yields CASSQGEGRRGGNTGELFF.

This clonotype has at least ten counts. The chain uses TRBV7-6 and TRBJ2-1; D perhaps matches TRBD2 (6 bases). Germline CDR1 is SGHVS and CDR2 is FNYEAQ. V was clipped by 1 base and J by 0 bases, with 16 bases between them. This CDR3 region has 18 residues. The CDR3 DNA reads TGTGCCAGCAGCTTAGATCCCCGGAGGGGTATCTCCTACAATGAGCAGTTCTTC. Protein product: CASSLDPRRGISYNEQFF.

At least ten counts were recorded for this clonotype. The chain joins TRBV29-1 to TRBJ2-7, with 9 bases matching TRBD1. Per germline, CDR1 SQVTM and CDR2 ANQGSEA. This CDR3 is 14 amino acids long. The junction had 6 bases not matched to a gene; V was cut back by 3 bases and J by 3 bases. CDR3 region: CSVDSGQGYYEQYF. CDR3 DNA: TGCAGCGTTGACTCAGGACAGGGGTACTACGAGCAGTACTTC.

This clonotype was seen a few times. CDR3 protein: CASSFRAGELTGELFF. Here the CDR3 DNA reads TGTGCCAGCAGCTTCCGGGCAGGGGAACTTACCGGGGAGCTGTTTTTT. The chain recombines TRBV11-3 with TRBJ2-2; a possible D gene is TRBD1 (6 bases). Trimming cost V 3 bases and J 5 bases, with 16 bases left between them. Germline CDR1 is SGHNT and CDR2 is YENEEA. This CDR3 region has 16 residues.

This clonotype was observed a few times. A read error is possible here, since a much larger clone lies one base away. V gene TRBV29-1 combines with J gene TRBJ2-1; 11 bases align to TRBD2. The CDR3 extends over 14 amino acids. The germline V gene encodes CDR1 SQVTM and CDR2 ANQGSEA. CDR3 sequence: CIVLSGRAYNEQFF. CDR3 in DNA: TGCATCGTCCTTAGCGGGAGGGCCTACAATGAGCAGTTCTTC.

The V call is TRBV6-1, the J call TRBJ2-5, with D perhaps TRBD2 (5 bases). Trimming took off 6 bases at V and 3 bases at J, with 17 bases between the two ends. This CDR3 spans 15 amino acids. Germline assignment: CDR1 MNHNS and CDR2 SASEGT. As DNA, the CDR3 is TGTGCCAGCAGCCCCCCCCGGGGTCAAGAAGAGACCCAGTACTTC. This encodes CASSPPRGQEETQYF.

This clonotype was observed many times. The chain joins TRBV4-3 to TRBJ2-1; D might be TRBD2 (5 bases). Trimming removed 2 bases at V and 4 bases at J, with 12 bases between. CDR1 is LGHNA, CDR2 YSLEER, per germline. The CDR3 is 15 residues long. In nucleotides, the CDR3 is TGCGCCAGCAGCCAAAGTCTAGAGGGATACAATGAGCAGTTCTTC. It encodes CASSQSLEGYNEQFF.

Ten or more counts support this clonotype. The V call is TRBV20-1, the J call TRBJ1-4; a weak D match, TRBD1 (5 bases). Per germline, CDR1 DFQATT and CDR2 SNEGSKA (reference sequence). V shed 3 bases and J shed 8 bases, with 16 bases lying between them. The CDR3 has 14 amino acids. CDR3 in amino acids: CSARGGATQEKLFF. The DNA for the CDR3 is TGCAGTGCTAGGGGCGGGGCAACTCAAGAAAAACTGTTTTTT.

The genes are TRBV11-1 and TRBJ1-2; D unresolved. Germline V lookup: CDR1 SGHAT, CDR2 FQDESV (reference sequence). The CDR3 sequence is 11 residues long. V was clipped by 7 bases and J by 5 bases, with 8 bases between them. The CDR3 DNA reads TGTGCCAGCACCGACTCGTATGGCTACACCTTC. Encoded protein: CASTDSYGYTF.

This clonotype came up a few times. The rearrangement uses TRBV5-4 and TRBJ2-7; no firm D call. The CDR3 length is 13 residues. The V end lost 4 bases, the J end lost 2 bases, and 10 bases lay between the germline ends. The V gene's germline CDR1 is SGHNT and CDR2 YYREEE (reference sequence). The CDR3 DNA is TGTGCCAGCAGCCAGACATCTACCTACGAGCAGTACTTC. Translating it yields CASSQTSTYEQYF.

This clonotype was counted only a few times. The chain recombines TRBV4-1 with TRBJ2-7; tentatively, D is TRBD2 (6 bases). V lost 1 base and J 1 base, leaving 11 bases between the germline ends. Germline-derived CDR1 and CDR2 are MGHRA and YSYEKL. The CDR3 length is 15 residues. This CDR3 is CASSQVSSASYEQYF. For the CDR3, the DNA is TGCGCCAGCAGCCAAGTTTCTAGCGCTTCCTACGAGCAGTACTTC.

The chain is built from TRBV5-1 and TRBJ2-5, with TRBD1 identical over 7 bases. The CDR3 extends over 16 amino acids. CDR1 is SGHRS, CDR2 YFSETQ, per germline. V shed 4 bases and J 2 bases; nucleotides not matched to a gene: 11. DNA of the CDR3: TGCGCCAGCAGCACCCGACAGGGCCTAGCACAAGAGACCCAGTACTTC. It is translated as CASSTRQGLAQETQYF.

This clonotype has just a few counts. J is TRBJ2-1 and V is TRBV24-1, with 8 bases aligning to TRBD2. Trimming took 5 bases from V and 6 from J; bases not matched to a gene: 11. The CDR3 runs to 16 residues. Germline CDR1 is KGHDR and CDR2 is SFDVKD. In DNA, the CDR3 is TGTGCCACCAGTGGGACCTCGGGGGGGCCGTTCAATGAGCAGTTCTTC. This encodes CATSGTSGGPFNEQFF.